This T cell receptor (beta chain) was sequenced during a study of T-cell memory formation after mild COVID-19. Points from the study as a whole: Clones shrinking between day 15 and 85 showed a balanced CD4/CD8 split, and those that grew later tilted toward CD4+.

Regarding this clonotype: Its cognate antigen is unknown.

Each CDR3 protein is one row after TCRdb ran MiXCR on the 5' RACE reads. This sample has a few hundred thousand distinct CDR3 sequences; around 28% occur once, and the top ten carry approximately 12%. The germline CDR1 and CDR2 sequences are SGHKS and YYEKEE (reference sequence). CDR3 length: 14 amino acids. Trimming removed 4 bases from V and 3 bases from J, with 14 bases in between. The chain links TRBV5-5 to TRBJ2-7, with D unresolved. The sample taken for sequencing was PBMCs or a T cell subset sorted from them (not recorded which). This clonotype was sampled from an adult woman who had mild COVID-19 (a few samples of this study predate the infection). Cell type and time point are not known. CDR3 protein: CASSPAGYHYEQYF. CDR3 nucleotides: TGTGCCAGCAGCCCAGCAGGTTATCACTACGAGCAGTACTTC.